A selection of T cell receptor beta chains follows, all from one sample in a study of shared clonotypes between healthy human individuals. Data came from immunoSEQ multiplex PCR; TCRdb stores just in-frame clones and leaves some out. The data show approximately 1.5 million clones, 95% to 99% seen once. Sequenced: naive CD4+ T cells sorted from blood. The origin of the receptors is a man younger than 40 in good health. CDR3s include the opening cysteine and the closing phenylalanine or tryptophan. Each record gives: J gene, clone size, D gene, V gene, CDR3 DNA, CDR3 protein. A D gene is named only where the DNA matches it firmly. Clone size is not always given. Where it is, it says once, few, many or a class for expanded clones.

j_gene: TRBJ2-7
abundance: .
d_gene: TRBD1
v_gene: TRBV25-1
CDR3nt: TGTGCCAGCAGTACACAGGGGACAGTTAGCGAGCAGTACTTC
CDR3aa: CASSTQGTVSEQYF

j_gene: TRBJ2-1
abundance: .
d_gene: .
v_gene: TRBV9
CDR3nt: TGTGCCAGCAGCAATAGCGCCGGTCCCTACAATGAGCAGTTCTTC
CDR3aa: CASSNSAGPYNEQFF

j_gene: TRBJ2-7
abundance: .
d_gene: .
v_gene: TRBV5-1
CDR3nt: TGCGCCAGCAAGGAGGGCCCCTACGAGCAGTACTTC
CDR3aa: CASKEGPYEQYF

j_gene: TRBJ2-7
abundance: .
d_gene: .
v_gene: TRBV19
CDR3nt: TGTGCCAGTAGCCCGAGCCGGGACGGAGCCTACGAGCAGTACTTC
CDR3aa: CASSPSRDGAYEQYF

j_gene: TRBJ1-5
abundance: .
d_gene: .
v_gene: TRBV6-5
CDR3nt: TGTGCCAGCAGGAGGGACGCTAATAGCAATCAGCCCCAGCATTTT
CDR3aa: CASRRDANSNQPQHF

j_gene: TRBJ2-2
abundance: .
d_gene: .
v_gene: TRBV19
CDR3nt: TGTGCCAGTAGTTTTTTAGCGGCCCCAACCGGGGAGCTGTTTTTT
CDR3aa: CASSFLAAPTGELFF

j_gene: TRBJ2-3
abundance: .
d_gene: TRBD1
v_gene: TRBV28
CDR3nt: TGTGCCAGCAGTTTCCGGGACAGGGGGCTGCGTCCAGATACGCAGTATTTT
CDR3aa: CASSFRDRGLRPDTQYF

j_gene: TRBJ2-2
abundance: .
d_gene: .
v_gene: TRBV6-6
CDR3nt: TGTGCCAGCAGTCAATACCGGGACACCGGGGAGCTGTTTTTT
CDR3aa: CASSQYRDTGELFF

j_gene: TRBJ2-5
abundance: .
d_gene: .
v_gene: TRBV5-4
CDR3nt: TGTGCCAGCAGCATCCCGACGCGGGACACCCAAGAGACCCAGTACTTC
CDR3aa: CASSIPTRDTQETQYF

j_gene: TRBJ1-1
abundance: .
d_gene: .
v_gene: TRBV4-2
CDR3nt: TGTGCCAGCAGCCAAGGGCCGGATACTGAAGCTTTCTTT
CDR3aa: CASSQGPDTEAFF

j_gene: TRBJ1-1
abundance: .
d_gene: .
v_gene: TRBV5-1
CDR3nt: TGCGCCAGCAGCTTGGACGAAAGGGTTTACACTGAAGCTTTCTTT
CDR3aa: CASSLDERVYTEAFF

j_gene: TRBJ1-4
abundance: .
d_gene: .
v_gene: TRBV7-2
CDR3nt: TGTGCCAGCAGCTTGGGGAGAGGAACTAATGAAAAACTGTTTTTT
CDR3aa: CASSLGRGTNEKLFF

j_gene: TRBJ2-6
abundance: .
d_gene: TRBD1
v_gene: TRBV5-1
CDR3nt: TGCGCCAGCAGCCCTACTCCCACAGGGGCTGGGGCCAACGTCCTGACTTTC
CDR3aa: CASSPTPTGAGANVLTF

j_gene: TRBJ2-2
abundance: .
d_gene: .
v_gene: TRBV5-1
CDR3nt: TGCGCCAGCAGCTTGGCCAACTTCATAGGGTCCGGGGAGCTGTTTTTT
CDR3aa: CASSLANFIGSGELFF

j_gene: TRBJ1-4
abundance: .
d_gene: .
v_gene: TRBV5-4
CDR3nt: TGTGCCAGCAGCTTCAATGAAAAACTGTTTTTT
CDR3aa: CASSFNEKLFF

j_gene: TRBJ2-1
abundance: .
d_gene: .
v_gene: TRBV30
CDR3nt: TGTGCCTGGGCTCGGGGGTACAATGAGCAGTTCTTC
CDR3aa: CAWARGYNEQFF

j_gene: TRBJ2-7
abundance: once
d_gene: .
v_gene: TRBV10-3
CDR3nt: TGTGCCATCAGTGCCCCTCTGGGCTCGTTAAATCAATACTTC
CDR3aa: CAISAPLGSLNQYF

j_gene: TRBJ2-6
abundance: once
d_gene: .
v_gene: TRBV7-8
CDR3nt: TGTGCCAGCAACCGCCAGAATCGGGACTCTGGGGCCAACGTCCTGACTTTC
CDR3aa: CASNRQNRDSGANVLTF

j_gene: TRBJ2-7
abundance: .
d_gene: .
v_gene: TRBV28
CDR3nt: TGTGCCAGCAGTTTAGAGGCGGGCTTCTCCTACGAGCAGTACTTC
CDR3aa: CASSLEAGFSYEQYF

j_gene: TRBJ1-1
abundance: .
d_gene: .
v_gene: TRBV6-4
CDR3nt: TGTGCCAGCAGAGCCGGACAGTACACTGAAGCTTTCTTT
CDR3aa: CASRAGQYTEAFF

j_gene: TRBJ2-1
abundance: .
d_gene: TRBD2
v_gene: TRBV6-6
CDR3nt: TGTGCCAGCAGTAACGGACTAGCGGCTTACAATGAGCAGTTCTTC
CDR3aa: CASSNGLAAYNEQFF

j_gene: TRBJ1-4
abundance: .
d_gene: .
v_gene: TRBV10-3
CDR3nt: TGTGCCATCAGTGAGGGGCCGGTGCTGGGAAAACTGTTTTTT
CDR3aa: CAISEGPVLGKLFF

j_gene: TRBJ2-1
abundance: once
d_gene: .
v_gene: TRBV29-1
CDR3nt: TGCAGCGTTGAACAGCTACTCCTGGGGGAGCAGTTCTTC
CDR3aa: CSVEQLLLGEQFF

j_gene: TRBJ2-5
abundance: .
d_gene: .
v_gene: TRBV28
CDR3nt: TGTGCCAGCAGCCACGTAAGGAAGTACCAAGAGACCCAGTACTTC
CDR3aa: CASSHVRKYQETQYF

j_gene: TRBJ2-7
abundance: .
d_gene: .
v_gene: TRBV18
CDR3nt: TGTGCCAGCTCACTTCTCGCGGGCCCCCTCTACGAGCAGTACTTC
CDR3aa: CASSLLAGPLYEQYF

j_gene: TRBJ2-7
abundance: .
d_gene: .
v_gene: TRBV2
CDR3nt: TGTGCCAGCAGTGTAGAAGGGGGAGCCTACGAGCAGTACTTC
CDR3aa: CASSVEGGAYEQYF

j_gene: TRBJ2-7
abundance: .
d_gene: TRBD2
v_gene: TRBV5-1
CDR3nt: TGCGCCAGCAGCTTGGGCCTATTGCGGGAGGATTCCTACGAGCAGTACTTC
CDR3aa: CASSLGLLREDSYEQYF

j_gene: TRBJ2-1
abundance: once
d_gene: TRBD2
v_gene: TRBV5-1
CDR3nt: TGCGCCAGCACCTCGAGCGGGGGAGGGCGTAATGAGCAGTTCTTC
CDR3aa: CASTSSGGGRNEQFF

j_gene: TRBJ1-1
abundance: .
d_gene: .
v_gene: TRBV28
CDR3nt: TGTGCCAGCAGTTCGACCGGGACGGTGAACACTGAAGCTTTCTTT
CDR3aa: CASSSTGTVNTEAFF

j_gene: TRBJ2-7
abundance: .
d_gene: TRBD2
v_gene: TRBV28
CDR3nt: TGTGCCAGCAGAGGCGGGGGCTCCTACGAGCAGTACTTC
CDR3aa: CASRGGGSYEQYF